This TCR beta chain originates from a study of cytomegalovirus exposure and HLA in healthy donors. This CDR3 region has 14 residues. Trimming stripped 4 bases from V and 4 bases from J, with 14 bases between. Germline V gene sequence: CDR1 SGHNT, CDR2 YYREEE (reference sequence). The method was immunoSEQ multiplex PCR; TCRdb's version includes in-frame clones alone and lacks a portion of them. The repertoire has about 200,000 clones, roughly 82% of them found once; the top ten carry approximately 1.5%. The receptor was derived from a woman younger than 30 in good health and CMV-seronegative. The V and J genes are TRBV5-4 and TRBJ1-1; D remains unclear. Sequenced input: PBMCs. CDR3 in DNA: TGTGCCAGCAGCAGACCCGGGGTGGGCACTGAAGCTTTCTTT. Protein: CASSRPGVGTEAFF.